A single T cell receptor beta chain is shown here with its context. This record comes from a study of blood T cell repertoires in COVID-19. On the study more broadly: The United States, Italy and Spain were the sources of the acute and convalescent COVID-19 samples.

Measured with immunoSEQ multiplex PCR; TCRdb has only the in-frame clones, and not every one. The profile shows 260,000 or so clones, 75% to 85% of them singletons. CDR1 GTSNPN and CDR2 SVGIG come from the germline V gene (reference sequence). V shed 7 bases, J shed 3 bases, and the junction held 7 bases outside the gene matches. The CDR3 contains 14 residues. This receptor was taken from a woman between 70 and 85 years old with acute or convalescent COVID-19. The sequenced sample was peripheral blood. The chain carries TRBV30 and TRBJ2-5, with 11 nucleotides matching TRBD2. The CDR3 DNA reads TGTGCCTCCTCCCTGACTAGCGGGGAAGAGACCCAGTACTTC. Translated: CASSLTSGEETQYF.